This TCR beta chain was identified during a study of regulatory T cells in long-lasting Graves disease. Study-wide results and limits: Patients whose Graves' disease persisted exhibited lower TCR diversity than those newly diagnosed.

HTBI primers from iRepertoire and Arm-PCR of CDR3 regions yielded the TCR beta libraries. TCRdb independently ran MiXCR on the multiplex PCR reads; one entry per CDR3 protein. The table lists hundreds of thousands of distinct CDR3 sequences, around 21% of them singletons. This clonotype was seen ten or more times. Its antigen is not known. The CDR3 is made up of 16 amino acids. Germline V lookup: CDR1 MDHEN, CDR2 SYDVKM. Deletions cut 6 bases from V and 1 base from J, with 16 bases between. The sample's time point: persistent/refractory GD, antithyroid drugs over 5 years with positive TRAb. RNA extracted from PBMCs served as the sequencing template. A volume of around 9.9 milliliters of peripheral blood was collected in EDTA tubes.

The chain joins TRBV28 to TRBJ1-5; maybe TRBD1 (6 bases). The sample consisted of peripheral blood mononuclear cells (PBMCs), taken when the disease was refractory, from a patient treated with antithyroid drugs. This receptor was obtained from a female donor with Graves disease. The CDR3 loop is CASSLRGGLSNQPQHF. The CDR3 coding sequence is TGTGCCAGCAGCTTGCGAGGGGGATTGAGCAATCAGCCCCAGCATTTT.